The T cell receptor (beta chain) described here comes from a study of cytomegalovirus exposure and HLA in healthy donors. Overall study results and limits: A later analysis found common viral pathogens apparently linked to several of the most significant clusters.

About this clone: Its antigen is currently unknown.

PCR employed 60 Vbeta and 13 Jbeta primers. The assay was immunoSEQ multiplex PCR, and TCRdb's table has in-frame clones only and misses some. The sample shows approximately 180,000 clones, just under 80% of them seen only once. The material sequenced was PBMCs. This clonotype was obtained from a woman between 50 and 59 years old in good health and CMV-seropositive.

CDR3 amino acids: CASSAQGLNTGELFF. As DNA, the CDR3 is TGTGCCAGCAGTGCACAGGGCTTAAACACCGGGGAGCTGTTTTTT. The V call is TRBV2, the J call TRBJ2-2, with a tentative D call TRBD1 (6 bases). This CDR3 spans 15 amino acids. CDR1 and CDR2 (germline): SNHLY, FYNNEI. Trimming took off 4 bases at V and 2 bases at J, with 11 bases between the two ends.